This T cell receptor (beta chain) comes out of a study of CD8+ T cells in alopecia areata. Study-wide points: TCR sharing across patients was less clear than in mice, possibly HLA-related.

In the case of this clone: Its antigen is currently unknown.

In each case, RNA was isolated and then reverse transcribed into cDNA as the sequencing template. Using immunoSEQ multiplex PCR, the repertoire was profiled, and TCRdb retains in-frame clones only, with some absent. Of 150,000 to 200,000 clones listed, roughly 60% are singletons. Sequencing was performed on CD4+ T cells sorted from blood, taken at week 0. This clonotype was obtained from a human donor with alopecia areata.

This chain's CDR3 is CAITVDRYYGYTF. CDR3 sequence (DNA): TGTGCCATCACGGTGGACAGGTACTATGGCTACACCTTC. J is TRBJ1-2 and V is TRBV10-3; 7 nucleotides agree with TRBD1. The CDR3 covers 13 residues. J lost 3 bases, V lost 7 bases, and 5 bases had no gene match. Germline V gene sequence: CDR1 ENHRY, CDR2 SYGVKD.